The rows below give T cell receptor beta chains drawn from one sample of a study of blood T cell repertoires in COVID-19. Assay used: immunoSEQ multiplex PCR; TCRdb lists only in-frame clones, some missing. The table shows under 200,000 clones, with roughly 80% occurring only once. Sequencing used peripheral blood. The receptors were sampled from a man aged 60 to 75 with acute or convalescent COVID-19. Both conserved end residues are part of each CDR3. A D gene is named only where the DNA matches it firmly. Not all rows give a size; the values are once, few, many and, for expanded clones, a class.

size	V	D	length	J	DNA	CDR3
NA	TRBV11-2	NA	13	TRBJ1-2	TGTGCCAGCAGCTTAGAGCTAATTGGTGGCTACACCTTC	CASSLELIGGYTF
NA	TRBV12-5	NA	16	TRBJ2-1	TGTGCTAGTGGTTTGGCGCTAGGTGAAGGCTACAATGAGCAGTTCTTC	CASGLALGEGYNEQFF
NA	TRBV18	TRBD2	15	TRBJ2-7	TGTGCCAGCTCACCAGCGGCTAGCGGGATAGACGAGCAGTACTTC	CASSPAASGIDEQYF
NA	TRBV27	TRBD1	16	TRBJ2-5	TGTGCCAGCAGTTTTAGCATTAGGACAGGGGAAGAGACCCAGTACTTC	CASSFSIRTGEETQYF
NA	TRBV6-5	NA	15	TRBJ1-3	TGTGCCAGCAGTTACAGCAGGGCCTCTGGAAACACCATATATTTT	CASSYSRASGNTIYF
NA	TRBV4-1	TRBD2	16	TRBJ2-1	TGCGCCAGCAGCCAAGAAGGGGCGGGAGCGGGCTATGAGCAGTTCTTC	CASSQEGAGAGYEQFF
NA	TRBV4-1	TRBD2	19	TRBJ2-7	TGCGCCAGCAGCCAAAAACACCCCGGGACTAGCGGGTTTCCCTACGAGCAGTACTTC	CASSQKHPGTSGFPYEQYF
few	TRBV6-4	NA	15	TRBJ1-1	TGTGCCAGCAGTGACTCGAGGGGGGGCAACACTGAAGCTTTCTTT	CASSDSRGGNTEAFF
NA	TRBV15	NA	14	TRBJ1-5	TGTGCCACCAGCAGAGATTACAGAGCCCAGCCCCAGCATTTT	CATSRDYRAQPQHF
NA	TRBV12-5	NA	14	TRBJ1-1	TGTGCTAGTGGTTTGAATGTTGGGAGTCCCGGGGGTTTCTTT	CASGLNVGSPGGFF
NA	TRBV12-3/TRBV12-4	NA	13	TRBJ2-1	TGTGCCAGCAGTTTTTCCCAGGGGAGTGAGCAGTTCTTC	CASSFSQGSEQFF
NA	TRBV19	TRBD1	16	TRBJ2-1	TGTGCCAGTAGTACCGATCCAGGGGGTAGCTACAATGAGCAGTTCTTC	CASSTDPGGSYNEQFF
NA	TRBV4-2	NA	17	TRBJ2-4	TGTGCCAGCAGCCAAGGGCCAATAGGAGGGCCTGTGGGCATTCAGTACTTC	CASSQGPIGGPVGIQYF
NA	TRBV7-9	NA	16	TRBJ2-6	TGTGCCAGCAGCTATATACAGAACTCTGGGGCCAACGTCCTGACTTTC	CASSYIQNSGANVLTF
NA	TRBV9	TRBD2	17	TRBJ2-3	TGTGCCAGCAGCGTAAACCCTACTAGCGGAAGCACAGATACGCAGTATTTT	CASSVNPTSGSTDTQYF
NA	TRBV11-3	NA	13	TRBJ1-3	TGTGCCAGCAGCGAAGGGGCTGGAAACACCATATATTTT	CASSEGAGNTIYF
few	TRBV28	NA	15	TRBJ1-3	TGTGCCAGCAATCAACAGGGTGGCCCTGGAAACACCATATATTTT	CASNQQGGPGNTIYF
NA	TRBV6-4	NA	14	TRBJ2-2	TGTGCCAGCAGGAGGACAGGAGGGGCCGGGGAGCTGTTTTTT	CASRRTGGAGELFF
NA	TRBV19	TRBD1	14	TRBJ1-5	TGTGCCAGTACTCCTGACAGGGCCGGTCAGCCCCAGCATTTT	CASTPDRAGQPQHF
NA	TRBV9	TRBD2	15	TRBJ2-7	TGTGCCAGCAGCGTAGCCGCTAGCGGAACCTACGAGCAGTACTTC	CASSVAASGTYEQYF
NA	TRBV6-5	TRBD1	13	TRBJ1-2	TGTGCCAGCAGTCCAGACAGGGGAGCGGGCTACACCTTC	CASSPDRGAGYTF
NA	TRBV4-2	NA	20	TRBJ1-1	TGTGCCAGCAGCCAAATGTTTGGGGGGAGTCGGCAGGCAAGAGGCACTGAAGCTTTCTTT	CASSQMFGGSRQARGTEAFF
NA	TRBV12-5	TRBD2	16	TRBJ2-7	TGTGCTAGTGCCCAGAGGGTAGCGGGGAGCCTCTACGAGCAGTACTTC	CASAQRVAGSLYEQYF
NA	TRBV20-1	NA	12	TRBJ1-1	TGCAGTGCTAGTCGGGGAAGGGTCGGCGCTTTCTTT	CSASRGRVGAFF
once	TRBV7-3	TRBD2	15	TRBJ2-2	TGTGCCAGCAGTTTCGGACTAGCTCGCACCGGGGAGCTGTTTTTT	CASSFGLARTGELFF
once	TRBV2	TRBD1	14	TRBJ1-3	TGTGCCAGCAGCGGACAGGGGGCTGGAAACACCATATATTTT	CASSGQGAGNTIYF
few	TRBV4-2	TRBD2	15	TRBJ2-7	TGTGCCAGCAGCCAAGCCAGCGGGGTCTCCTACGAGCAGTACTTC	CASSQASGVSYEQYF
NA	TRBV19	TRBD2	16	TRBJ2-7	TGTGCCAGTAGCACTATCGGGACTAGCGCCTCATACGAGCAGTACTTC	CASSTIGTSASYEQYF
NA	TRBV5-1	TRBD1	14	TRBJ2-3	TGCGCCAGCAGCCCGGGTACAGGGGCAGATACGCAGTATTTT	CASSPGTGADTQYF
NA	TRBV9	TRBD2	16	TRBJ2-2	TGTGCCAGCAGCGTAGAAGGCGGGAGGGCCCCCGGGGAGCTGTTTTTT	CASSVEGGRAPGELFF
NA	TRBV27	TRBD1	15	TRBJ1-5	TGTGCCAGCAGTCCAGGGGACAGGGTGAGGCAGCCCCAGCATTTT	CASSPGDRVRQPQHF
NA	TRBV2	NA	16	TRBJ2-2	TGTGCCAGCAGTGAAGGCGCATGGTGGAGTTCCGGGGAGCTGTTTTTT	CASSEGAWWSSGELFF
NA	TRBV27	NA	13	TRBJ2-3	TGTGCCAGCAGTTTAGTCCTCACAGATACGCAGTATTTT	CASSLVLTDTQYF
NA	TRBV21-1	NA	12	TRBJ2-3	TGTGCCAGCAGCATGTTAGCGGGGACGCAGTATTTT	CASSMLAGTQYF
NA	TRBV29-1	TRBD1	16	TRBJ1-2	TGCAGCGTTGAACACCGGACAGGGCCGGCTAACTATGGCTACACCTTC	CSVEHRTGPANYGYTF
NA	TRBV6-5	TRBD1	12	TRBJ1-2	TGTGCCAGTTCCCAGGGGGCGGCGGGCTACACCTTC	CASSQGAAGYTF
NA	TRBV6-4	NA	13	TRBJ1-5	TGTGCCAGCAGTGACGAGGTGAATCAGCCCCAGCATTTT	CASSDEVNQPQHF
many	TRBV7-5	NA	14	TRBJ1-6	TGTGCCAGAAGCTTACGACAGGGGAATTCACCCCTCCACTTT	CARSLRQGNSPLHF
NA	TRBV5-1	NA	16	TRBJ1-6	TGCGCCAGCAGCTTGGCCGAATCAGGGATGGGTTCACCCCTCCACTTT	CASSLAESGMGSPLHF
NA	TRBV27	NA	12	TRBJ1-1	TGTGCCAGCAGGAGAGAAACGGGTGAAGCTTTCTTT	CASRRETGEAFF
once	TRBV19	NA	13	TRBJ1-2	TGTGCCAGTAGTATGAGCCGGTACTATGGCTACACCTTC	CASSMSRYYGYTF
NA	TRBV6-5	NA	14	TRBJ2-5	TGTGCCAGCAGTTACTCCCCTCTGGCAGAGACCCAGTACTTC	CASSYSPLAETQYF
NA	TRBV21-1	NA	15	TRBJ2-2	TGTGCCAGCAGAGGTTGGGGACATAACACCGGGGAGCTGTTTTTT	CASRGWGHNTGELFF
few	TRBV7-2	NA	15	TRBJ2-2	TGTGCCAGCAGCAAAAACAGGGTTAACACCGGGGAGCTGTTTTTT	CASSKNRVNTGELFF